The clone carrying this T cell receptor (beta chain) has at least ten counts. Its antigen is undetermined. Healthy Caucasians supplied all donations. TCRdb analysed the 5' RACE reads with MiXCR anew, one entry per CDR3 protein. The data contain more than 600,000 distinct CDR3 sequences, over 15% of them singletons. This sample is drawn from a study of identical twins. Study outcomes and limitations: There were fewer insertions in abundant cord blood beta clonotypes, but memory repertoires showed no such pattern.

V was cut by 2 bases and J by 4 bases, with 9 bases left in between. The CDR3 is 13 residues long. Germline V gives CDR1 SGHVS, CDR2 FQNEAQ. This sample also appeared in a second study, on T cells expressing NK-cell markers. That work contributes: Sorting in several experiments was restricted by an anti-gamma-delta TCR antibody to alpha-beta TCR T cells. In roughly six donors, dominant NKG2C+ clonotypes were roughly 1.0-8% of CD8+ T cells.

The TCR was taken from a woman aged 18-30 years in good health. The sample was PBMCs. This sequence joins TRBV7-8 and TRBJ2-7; no reliable D call. This CDR3 is CASSLPDRYEQYF. Here the CDR3 DNA reads TGTGCCAGCAGCTTACCAGATAGATACGAGCAGTACTTC.